Presented here are 23 T cell receptor beta chains from one specimen sequenced in a study of T cell responses to AZD1222 COVID-19 vaccine. Using immunoSEQ multiplex PCR, the repertoire was profiled, and TCRdb retains in-frame clones only, with some absent. The sample has fewer than 150,000 clones; roughly nine tenths are singletons. Source: peripheral blood, taken 28 days after the second AZD1222 dose. These TCRs come from an adult who received the AZD1222 COVID-19 vaccine.

This clone was counted a few times. The rearrangement uses TRBV4-1 and TRBJ1-5, with 10 bases fitting TRBD1. CDR1 and CDR2 (germline): MGHRA, YSYEKL. CDR3 length: 15 amino acids. The junction had 9 bases not matched to a gene; V was cut back by 4 bases and J by 9 bases. CDR3 region: CASSPGQGVQPPQHF. The CDR3 DNA reads TGCGCCAGCAGCCCAGGACAGGGGGTACAGCCGCCCCAGCATTTT.

The CDR3, as DNA: TGCAGCGCCTCACAGGGCTACGAGCAGTACTTC. Translation: CSASQGYEQYF. The chain links TRBV29-1 to TRBJ2-7, with D possibly matching TRBD1 (6 bases). V lost 7 bases and J 3 bases, leaving 10 bases between the germline ends. CDR1 and CDR2 (germline): SQVTM, ANQGSEA. The CDR3 is made up of 11 amino acids.

The chain carries TRBV30 and TRBJ2-5; D gene ambiguous. Trimming removed 0 bases at V and 1 base at J, with 9 bases between. Germline V lookup: CDR1 GTSNPN, CDR2 SVGIG (reference sequence). The CDR3 totals 14 residues. CDR3 sequence reads: CAWSVLQAQETQYF. CDR3 bases: TGTGCCTGGAGTGTACTGCAGGCCCAAGAGACCCAGTACTTC.

In DNA form, the CDR3 reads TGTGCCAGCAGTTACTCCCTTATGGGACAGATATACGAGCAGTACTTC. As protein: CASSYSLMGQIYEQYF. The V call is TRBV6-5, the J call TRBJ2-7; 7 bases line up with TRBD1. V lost 0 bases and J lost 4; bases outside the gene matches: 9. Germline V gene data show CDR1 as MNHEY and CDR2 as SVGAGI. The CDR3 totals 16 residues.

The rearrangement links TRBV12-3 or TRBV12-4 to TRBJ1-2, with a weak D call TRBD1 (6 bases). The V end was cut by 4 bases, the J end by 6 bases, with 12 bases between. CDR3 size: 13 residues. This CDR3 is CASSWTDVDGYTF. The CDR3 region has the DNA TGTGCCAGCAGTTGGACAGACGTCGATGGCTACACCTTC.

The chain uses TRBV15 and TRBJ1-3; no clear D gene. Trimming took off 2 bases at V and 0 bases at J, with 11 bases between the two ends. The CDR3 contains 16 residues. Germline loops: CDR1 LNHNV, CDR2 YYDKDF (reference sequence). Here the CDR3 reads CATSRTIGRSGNTIYF. The DNA of the CDR3 is TGTGCCACCAGCAGAACAATCGGGCGCTCTGGAAACACCATATATTTT.

The chain carries TRBV27 and TRBJ1-2; the D gene is possibly TRBD1 (6 bases). Germline CDR1 and CDR2: MNHEY and SMNVEV (reference sequence). V lost 1 base and J lost 12, with 18 bases in between. The CDR3 extends over 14 amino acids. The CDR3 nucleotides read TGTGCCAGCAGTTTATGGGTCAGGGGCTCATACCACACCTTC. Amino acid sequence: CASSLWVRGSYHTF.

The chain uses TRBV18 and TRBJ1-6; D remains unclear. Trimming left V 0 bases short and J 7 bases short, with 13 bases between. The CDR3 is made up of 16 amino acids. Per germline, CDR1 KGHSH and CDR2 LQKENI. The CDR3: CASSPPSVARNSPLHF. In DNA, the CDR3 is TGTGCCAGCTCACCACCGTCGGTCGCACGGAATTCACCCCTCCACTTT.

This clone was observed a single time. Sequence at one end of the junction differs from germline and may be a read error. The chain links TRBV18 to TRBJ1-2; 11 bases fit TRBD1. Per germline, CDR1 KGHSH and CDR2 LQKENI. This CDR3 region has 18 residues. The CDR3: CASSPQSGPTRTGGGYTF. In nucleotides, the CDR3 is TGTGCCAGCTCGCCACAGAGCGGCCCCACGAGGACAGGGGGCGGCTACACCTTC.

This clone was recorded only once. The V gene is TRBV30, the J gene TRBJ2-5, with a weak D call TRBD2 (5 bases). V was shortened by 0 bases and J by 5 bases, with 7 bases between the two germline ends. The germline CDR1 and CDR2 sequences are GTSNPN and SVGIG (reference sequence). CDR3 length: 12 amino acids. The CDR3 protein is CAWSVRGETQYF. CDR3 in DNA: TGTGCCTGGAGTGTACGCGGGGAGACCCAGTACTTC.

V is TRBV11-2 and J is TRBJ1-1; D not certain. This CDR3 is 13 amino acids long. The V and J ends lost 5 bases and 0 bases respectively, with 7 bases between them. Germline CDR1 and CDR2: SGHAT and FQNNGV. The CDR3, as DNA: TGTGCCAGCAGCGCTCAAATGAACACTGAAGCTTTCTTT. As protein: CASSAQMNTEAFF.

The rearrangement uses TRBV19 and TRBJ1-1; D is uncertain. Germline-derived CDR1 and CDR2 are LNHDA and SQIVND (reference sequence). This CDR3 comprises 13 residues. Trimming removed 7 bases at V and 1 base at J, with 10 bases between. In DNA form, the CDR3 reads TGTGCCAGTACCACGGGAGGGAACACTGAAGCTTTCTTT. Amino acids: CASTTGGNTEAFF.

CDR3 region: CAIRGGIQETQYF. The CDR3 DNA reads TGTGCCATCAGGGGGGGAATCCAAGAGACCCAGTACTTC. V is TRBV10-3 and J is TRBJ2-5; a weak D match, TRBD2 (6 bases). The CDR3 runs to 13 residues. V shed 6 bases and J shed 1 base, with 9 bases lying between them. Germline lookup yields CDR1 ENHRY and CDR2 SYGVKD.

The chain employs TRBV2 and TRBJ2-3, with no clear D. With 5 bases removed from V and 0 bases from J, the gap between germline ends came to 6 bases. CDR3 length: 13 residues. Germline CDR1 SNHLY, CDR2 FYNNEI. The CDR3 DNA follows: TGTGCCAGCAGTCCGGACAGCACAGATACGCAGTATTTT. It is translated as CASSPDSTDTQYF.

This chain links TRBV3-1 (or the pseudogene TRBV3-2) with TRBJ1-6, with a tentative D call TRBD1 (5 bases). The CDR3 spans 15 residues. The V end lost 1 base, the J end lost 10 bases, and 14 bases lay between the germline ends. Germline CDR1 reads LGHDT; CDR2 reads YNNKEL (reference sequence). The DNA for the CDR3 is TGTGCCAGCAGCCAAGCTCCTACCCAGGGATCACCCCTCCACTTT. This translates into CASSQAPTQGSPLHF.

The chain recombines TRBV3-1 (or the pseudogene TRBV3-2) with TRBJ1-3; D is ambiguous. Germline CDR1 is LGHDT and CDR2 is YNNKEL (reference sequence). V was clipped by 6 bases and J by 4 bases, with 7 bases between them. CDR3 size: 12 residues. The CDR3 region is CASSTQGNTIYF. The CDR3 region has the DNA TGTGCCAGCAGTACACAGGGAAACACCATATATTTT.

This chain joins TRBV5-1 and TRBJ2-7; tentatively, D is TRBD2 (6 bases). The CDR3 is 13 amino acids. CDR1 and CDR2 (germline): SGHRS, YFSETQ. V lost 3 bases, J lost 4 bases, and 11 bases lay in between. CDR3 region: CASSSGGVYEQYF. In DNA, the CDR3 is TGCGCCAGCAGCTCCGGCGGGGTATACGAGCAGTACTTC.

The J gene is TRBJ1-5, the V gene TRBV19; D gene ambiguous. Germline CDR1 LNHDA, CDR2 SQIVND (reference sequence). V lost 2 bases and J lost 6, with 11 bases in between. CDR3 length: 14 residues. CDR3 sequence: CASSILLVGQPQHF. The CDR3 bases are TGTGCCAGTAGTATACTCTTGGTAGGTCAGCCCCAGCATTTT.

This clone was picked up one time. V and J are TRBV5-1 and TRBJ1-2, with unresolved D. The CDR3 sequence is 14 residues long. V lost 1 base to trimming and J lost 3 bases, with 10 bases between them. In germline, CDR1 is SGHRS, CDR2 YFSETQ. Here the CDR3 reads CASSLYSDHYGYTF. The CDR3, as DNA: TGCGCCAGCAGCTTGTATTCAGATCACTATGGCTACACCTTC. The full variable domain, in which reference TRBV5-1 and TRBJ1-2 provide the parts outside the CDR3, is KAGVTQTPRYLIKTRGQQVTLSCSPISGHRSVSWYQQTPGQGLQFLFEYFSETQRNKGNFPGRFSGRQFSNSRSEMNVSTLELGDSALYLCASSLYSDHYGYTFGSGTRLTVV.

V usage is TRBV19 and J usage is TRBJ2-2, with 7 bases lining up with TRBD1. The germline V gene encodes CDR1 LNHDA and CDR2 SQIVND (reference sequence). The CDR3 extends over 16 amino acids. The V and J ends lost 6 bases and 3 bases, in that order; junction bases with no gene match: 10. For the CDR3, the DNA is TGTGCCAGTAGCCCGTCCGGGACAGCCTACACCGGGGAGCTGTTTTTT. Translating it yields CASSPSGTAYTGELFF. Full variable domain (rest looked up from reference TRBV19 and TRBJ2-2): DGGITQSPKYLFRKEGQNVTLSCEQNLNHDAMYWYRQDPGQGLRLIYYSQIVNDFQKGDIAEGYSVSREKKESFPLTVTSAQKNPTAFYLCASSPSGTAYTGELFFGEGSRLTVL.

The chain couples TRBV19 to TRBJ1-2; the D gene is possibly TRBD1 (6 bases). The CDR3 consists of 14 residues. Trimming took 7 bases from V and 4 from J, leaving 16 bases between them. Per germline, CDR1 LNHDA and CDR2 SQIVND (reference sequence). This CDR3 reads CASKEGVAGYGYTF. The CDR3 nucleotides are TGTGCCAGTAAAGAGGGGGTAGCTGGCTATGGCTACACCTTC.

V is TRBV6-5 and J is TRBJ1-1, with 7 bases lining up with TRBD1. The J segment lost 5 bases and the V segment lost 6 bases, leaving 9 bases of the junction unmatched. The CDR3 runs 14 residues. Per germline, CDR1 MNHEY and CDR2 SVGAGI. The CDR3 region is CASSTTGISTEAFF. The CDR3 nucleotides read TGTGCCAGCAGCACGACAGGGATATCAACTGAAGCTTTCTTT.

The rearrangement joins TRBV24-1 to TRBJ2-3, with D uncertain. This CDR3 has 13 amino acids. The V end lost 5 bases, the J end lost 3 bases, and 8 bases lay between the germline ends. Germline loops: CDR1 KGHDR, CDR2 SFDVKD. The CDR3 loop reads CATSGVRTDTQYF. DNA of the CDR3: TGTGCCACCAGTGGGGTAAGGACAGATACGCAGTATTTT.